Following are 9 T cell receptor beta chains from one sample sequenced in a study of CXCR3-negative and CXCR3-positive naive CD8 T cells. UMI-labeled 5' RACE TRB cDNA libraries were prepared from the cells. TCRdb re-called the 5' RACE reads, yielding one record per CDR3 amino acid sequence without DNA. Recorded for this sample: approximately 24,000 distinct CDR3 sequences. The sample comprised naive CXCR3- CD8+ T cells from blood. The sample's subset: CD45RO-CCR7+CD27+CD95- naive CD8+ T cells lacking CXCR3 (TNR3-). These receptors originate from a human donor in good health. Some clones in this sample may be carry-over from other donors' samples.

The CDR3 reads CASCLSPGGGTEAFF. The chain has TRBV27 and TRBJ1-1. Germline V gene data show CDR1 as MNHEY and CDR2 as SMNVEV (reference sequence). CDR3 length: 15 residues.

The gene calls are TRBV7-9 and TRBJ1-6. CDR3 size: 16 residues. In germline, CDR1 is SEHNR, CDR2 FQNEAQ (reference sequence). The CDR3 region is CASSLVPGSYNSPLHF. Complete variable domain (other parts from reference TRBV7-9 and TRBJ1-6): DTGVSQNPRHKITKRGQNVTFRCDPISEHNRLYWYRQTLGQGPEFLTYFQNEAQLEKSRLLSDRFSAERPKGSFSTLEIQRTEQGDSAMYLCASSLVPGSYNSPLHFGNGTRLTVT.

The chain has TRBV29-1 and TRBJ2-3. This CDR3 contains 13 residues. The germline CDR1 and CDR2 sequences are SQVTM and ANQGSEA. The CDR3 protein is CSVIWTNTDTQYF.

V and J are TRBV29-1 and TRBJ2-5; TCRdb returns TRBD1, unconfirmable since there is no DNA. CDR3 length equals 16 residues. Looked up from germline, CDR1 is SQVTM and CDR2 is ANQGSEA. The CDR3 loop is CSVASRLTGGQETQYF.

The rearrangement uses TRBV29-1 and TRBJ1-2; TCRdb's D call of TRBD1 is untestable without DNA. CDR3 length: 18 residues. Germline CDR1 is SQVTM and CDR2 is ANQGSEA. The CDR3 is CSVGGESAKVDSSYGYTF.

The chain carries TRBV28 and TRBJ2-4; checking the TCRdb D call of TRBD1 is not possible without DNA. Germline V CDR1 and CDR2: MDHEN, SYDVKM. The CDR3 is made up of 16 amino acids. CDR3 amino acids: CASRPKQGGPGDIQYF.

V and J are TRBV6-6 and TRBJ1-1; checking the TCRdb D call of TRBD1 is not possible without DNA. Germline CDR1 is MNHNY and CDR2 is SVGAGI (reference sequence). This CDR3 spans 13 amino acids. This CDR3 reads CASSYLIQGEAFF.

V is TRBV5-1 and J is TRBJ2-7; TCRdb calls TRBD1, which cannot be checked without DNA. Germline CDR1 SGHRS, CDR2 YFSETQ. This CDR3 is 15 amino acids long. CDR3 sequence: CASSQGTGGSYEQYF. The complete variable domain, with remaining parts taken from reference TRBV5-1 and TRBJ2-7, reads KAGVTQTPRYLIKTRGQQVTLSCSPISGHRSVSWYQQTPGQGLQFLFEYFSETQRNKGNFPGRFSGRQFSNSRSEMNVSTLELGDSALYLCASSQGTGGSYEQYFGPGTRLTVT.

The CDR3 here is CSVEESGREYEQYF. This chain connects TRBV29-1 to TRBJ2-7; there is no DNA to check the TCRdb D call of TRBD2. The CDR3 loop spans 14 amino acids. Germline loops: CDR1 SQVTM, CDR2 ANQGSEA.